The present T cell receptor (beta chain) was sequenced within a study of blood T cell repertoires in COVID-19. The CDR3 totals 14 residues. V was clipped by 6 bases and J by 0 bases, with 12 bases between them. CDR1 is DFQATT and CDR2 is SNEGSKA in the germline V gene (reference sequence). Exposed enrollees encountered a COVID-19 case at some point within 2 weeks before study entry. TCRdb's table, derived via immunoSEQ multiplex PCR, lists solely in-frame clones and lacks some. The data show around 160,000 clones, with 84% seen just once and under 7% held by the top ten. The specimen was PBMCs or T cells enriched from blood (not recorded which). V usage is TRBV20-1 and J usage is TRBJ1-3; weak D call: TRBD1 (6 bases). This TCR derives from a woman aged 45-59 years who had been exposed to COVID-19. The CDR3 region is CSASGQLSGNTIYF. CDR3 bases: TGCAGTGCGAGTGGACAGCTCTCTGGAAACACCATATATTTT.